Given below is one TCR beta chain in context. Within the sample, other DNA sequences also encode this same CDR3. The sample comes from a study of shared clonotypes between healthy human individuals. TCRdb's table, derived via immunoSEQ multiplex PCR, lists solely in-frame clones and lacks some. In the table there are 2 million to 2.5 million clones, roughly 92% of which are singletons. This CDR3 spans 11 amino acids. Trimming pared 4 bases from V and 3 bases from J, leaving 4 bases between. The germline gives CDR1 SNHLY, CDR2 FYNNEI. This TCR was sampled from a man between 18 and 29 years old in good health. Some clones in this sample may be carry-over from other donors' samples. The sample was naive CD4+ T cells from PBMCs. Specified subset: CD45RA+ positively selected. V and J are TRBV2 and TRBJ2-7, with D unresolved. The CDR3 region has the DNA TGTGCCAGCAGTGGAAACTACGAGCAGTACTTC. Translation gives CASSGNYEQYF.